This T cell receptor beta chain was identified in a study of blood T cell repertoires in COVID-19. J lost 5 bases, V lost 2 bases, and 12 bases had no gene match. The CDR3 contains 18 residues. Germline V gene data show CDR1 as MGHRA and CDR2 as YSYEKL. Generated by immunoSEQ multiplex PCR, the TCRdb table keeps only in-frame clones and is missing some. The sample holds roughly 450,000 clones, roughly 91% seen once. Sequencing used PBMCs or T cells enriched from blood (not recorded which). This sequence joins TRBV4-1 and TRBJ2-1, with 10 bases fitting TRBD1. This TCR was recovered from a man aged 18 to 30 who had recovered from COVID-19. The CDR3 nucleotides read TGCGCCAGCAGCCAAACACCCCCCGGGACAGGGGAAGACAATGAGCAGTTCTTC. This codes for CASSQTPPGTGEDNEQFF.